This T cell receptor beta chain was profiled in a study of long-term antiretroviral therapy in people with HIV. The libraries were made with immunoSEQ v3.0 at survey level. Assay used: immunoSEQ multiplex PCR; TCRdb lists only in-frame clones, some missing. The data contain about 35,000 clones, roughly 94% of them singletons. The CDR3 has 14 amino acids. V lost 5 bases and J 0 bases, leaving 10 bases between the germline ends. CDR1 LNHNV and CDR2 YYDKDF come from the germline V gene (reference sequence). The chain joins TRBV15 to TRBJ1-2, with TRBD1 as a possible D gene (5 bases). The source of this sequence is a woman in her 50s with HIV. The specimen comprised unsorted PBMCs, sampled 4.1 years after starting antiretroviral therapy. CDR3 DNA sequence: TGTGCCACCAGCCCCGGGACCGCTAACTATGGCTACACCTTC. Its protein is CATSPGTANYGYTF. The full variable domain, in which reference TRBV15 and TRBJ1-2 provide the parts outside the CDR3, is DAMVIQNPRYQVTQFGKPVTLSCSQTLNHNVMYWYQQKSSQAPKLLFHYYDKDFNNEADTPDNFQSRRPNTSFCFLDIRSPGLGDTAMYLCATSPGTANYGYTFGSGTRLTVV.